This T cell receptor (beta chain) emerged from a study of blood T cells in healthy people across ages. As to this clonotype: Its antigen is as yet unknown.

Study results and limitations: The study found more naive CD4+ cells and higher diversity in long-lived than aged donors.

A second PCR, run for about 7 to 11 cycles, used a sample-barcoded 5' primer plus a J-beta primer mix. TCRdb ran MiXCR on the 5' RACE reads and lists one entry per CDR3 protein. The sample consists of over 1,500,000 distinct CDR3 sequences, about two fifths of them appearing once. This sequence was found in a human donor in good health. The sample comprised blood.

The CDR3 DNA is TGTGCCATCAGTGTGGAAAGGGGCGAGACCCAGTTCTTC. Encoded protein: CAISVERGETQFF. This sequence joins TRBV10-3 and TRBJ2-1, with D maybe TRBD1 (5 bases). V was pared by 4 bases and J by 13 bases, with 17 bases between. Per the germline V gene, CDR1 is ENHRY and CDR2 is SYGVKD. This CDR3 spans 13 amino acids.